These 27 T cell receptor beta chains share one sample of origin, sequenced in a study of CD8 T cells in Susac syndrome. An input of about 0.45 to 1 ug of RNA was subjected to reverse transcription using random hexamers. TCRdb re-derived calls from the immunoSEQ multiplex PCR reads in MiXCR, one entry per CDR3 protein. The sample has approximately 160,000 distinct CDR3 sequences, 93% seen once. Sequenced sample: CD4+ T cells from PBMCs. The receptors were gathered from a human donor in good health.

The gene calls are TRBV4-1 and TRBJ2-1; 8 bases align to TRBD2. The CDR3 contains 17 residues. V shed 2 bases and J 8 bases; nucleotides not matched to a gene: 14. The germline CDR1 and CDR2 sequences are MGHRA and YSYEKL. The CDR3 is CASSQWGSGGPGDEQFF. CDR3 in DNA: TGCGCCAGCAGCCAATGGGGCAGCGGGGGCCCTGGGGATGAGCAGTTCTTC.

This chain connects TRBV6-5 to TRBJ1-4; possibly TRBD1 for D (5 bases). Trimming cost V 6 bases and J 8 bases, with 16 bases left between them. The CDR3 spans 14 residues. Germline lookup yields CDR1 MNHEY and CDR2 SVGAGI. CDR3 DNA: TGTGCCAGCAGGACCAGACAGTCGGGAGAAAAACTGTTTTTT. This gives the protein CASRTRQSGEKLFF.

The rearrangement joins TRBV14 to TRBJ2-5; D is unclear. This CDR3 comprises 12 residues. Germline assignment: CDR1 SGHDN and CDR2 FVKESK. V was shortened by 1 base and J by 5 bases, with 5 bases between the two germline ends. The CDR3 sequence is CASSQVWETQYF. The CDR3, as DNA: TGTGCCAGCAGCCAAGTCTGGGAGACCCAGTACTTC.

The genes are TRBV29-1 and TRBJ1-2; 7 positions match TRBD1. This CDR3 has 12 residues. The germline CDR1 and CDR2 sequences are SQVTM and ANQGSEA. The junction had 7 bases not matched to a gene; V was cut back by 4 bases and J by 8 bases. The CDR3 coding sequence is TGCAGCGTTGCCCAGGGGGTGAGAGGCTACACCTTC. Its protein is CSVAQGVRGYTF.

The chain links TRBV29-1 to TRBJ2-5; TRBD2 matches 9 bases. The ends lost 6 bases at V and 6 bases at J; junction bases unmatched: 8. In germline, CDR1 is SQVTM, CDR2 ANQGSEA. The CDR3 length is 13 residues. The CDR3 is CSVAPGLAQTQYF. CDR3 sequence (DNA): TGCAGCGTAGCACCGGGACTAGCACAGACCCAGTACTTC. Variable domain in full (rest from reference TRBV29-1 and TRBJ2-5): SAVISQKPSRDICQRGTSLTIQCQVDSQVTMMFWYRQQPGQSLTLIATANQGSEATYESGFVIDKFPISRPNLTFSTLTVSNMSPEDSSIYLCSVAPGLAQTQYFGPGTRLLVL.

CDR3 bases: TGTGCCAGCAGCCTGACGCGTGGCGAGCAGTACTTC. Residues: CASSLTRGEQYF. V is TRBV7-2 and J is TRBJ2-7; D unclear. Trimming removed 5 bases at V and 6 bases at J, with 11 bases between. The germline CDR1 and CDR2 sequences are SGHTA and FQGNSA. CDR3 length: 12 residues.

The chain is built from TRBV29-1 and TRBJ2-3, with 8 bases that match TRBD2. Per germline, CDR1 SQVTM and CDR2 ANQGSEA. Trimming at V came to 5 bases and at J to 0 bases, leaving 4 bases not matched to a gene. There are 14 residues in the CDR3. The CDR3 DNA reads as TGCAGCGTTTGTAGCGGGGCGAGCACAGATACGCAGTATTTT. Amino acid sequence: CSVCSGASTDTQYF.

The chain is built from TRBV5-1 and TRBJ1-4; TRBD1 agrees at 11 bases. J was trimmed by 7 bases and V by 4 bases; bases with no gene match: 6. CDR1 is SGHRS and CDR2 is YFSETQ in the germline V gene. The CDR3 contains 15 residues. In DNA, the CDR3 is TGCGCCAGCAGCGTGGGACAGGGGGTAGCTGAAAAACTGTTTTTT. Its protein is CASSVGQGVAEKLFF.

V gene TRBV5-1 combines with J gene TRBJ2-7; tentatively, D is TRBD1 or TRBD2 (5 bases each). Germline CDR1 SGHRS, CDR2 YFSETQ. Trimming stripped 6 bases from V and 1 base from J, with 11 bases between. The CDR3 is 13 amino acids. The chain's CDR3 is CASNIEGSYEQYF. The CDR3 DNA is TGCGCCAGCAACATAGAGGGGTCCTACGAGCAGTACTTC.

This rearrangement joins TRBV4-1 to TRBJ2-7; D might be TRBD1 (5 bases). Germline values: CDR1 MGHRA, CDR2 YSYEKL. The CDR3 extends over 12 amino acids. Trimming cost V 3 bases and J 5 bases, with 8 bases left between them. The CDR3 DNA sequence: TGCGCCAGCAGCCACCCAGGGAACGAGCAGTACTTC. Translation: CASSHPGNEQYF.

This clonotype was recorded once. The V call is TRBV7-9, the J call TRBJ1-1; maybe TRBD1 (5 bases). Looked up from germline, CDR1 is SEHNR and CDR2 is FQNEAQ (reference sequence). This CDR3 region has 16 residues. V dropped 5 bases and J dropped 10 bases, with 26 bases sitting between them. The CDR3 reads CASSPREQARSRGAFF. The CDR3 DNA follows: TGTGCCAGCAGCCCACGCGAACAGGCTCGCTCGAGGGGAGCTTTCTTT.

V is TRBV6-6 and J is TRBJ2-2, with 10 bases aligning to TRBD1. This CDR3 region has 15 residues. Germline V gene lookup returns CDR1 MNHNY and CDR2 SVGAGI (reference sequence). The trim removed 6 bases at V and 6 bases at J, leaving 7 bases unmatched. CDR3 DNA: TGTGCCAGCAGACAACGACAGGGGGCAGCCGGGGAGCTGTTTTTT. This translates into CASRQRQGAAGELFF.

The chain links TRBV5-1 to TRBJ2-1; 11 nucleotides match TRBD1. This CDR3 spans 15 amino acids. Germline V gene lookup returns CDR1 SGHRS and CDR2 YFSETQ. With V trimmed by 5 bases and J by 9 bases, 10 bases remained unmatched. DNA for the CDR3: TGCGCCAGCAGGATGTTGGACAGGGGGCGTATTGAGCAGTTCTTC. Amino acid sequence: CASRMLDRGRIEQFF.

The CDR3 nucleotides read TGTGCCAGCAGCCAACGCTCCTACGAGCAGTACTTC. Translated: CASSQRSYEQYF. The gene calls are TRBV3-1 and TRBJ2-7; no definite D call. The CDR3 is made up of 12 amino acids. Germline V lookup: CDR1 LGHDT, CDR2 YNNKEL (reference sequence). V was trimmed by 2 bases and J by 0 bases, leaving 2 bases between them.

The chain carries TRBV24-1 and TRBJ2-2; no definite D call. V was cut by 3 bases and J by 4 bases, with 17 bases left in between. CDR1 and CDR2 (germline): KGHDR, SFDVKD. This CDR3 is 17 amino acids long. CDR3 in DNA: TGTGCCACCAGTGATGCGTCGACAAGTAGTGGCACCGGGGAGCTGTTTTTT. This sequence encodes CATSDASTSSGTGELFF.

The J gene is TRBJ2-1, the V gene TRBV9; 9 nucleotides align to TRBD2. Germline V gene data show CDR1 as SGDLS and CDR2 as YYNGEE. Trimming cost V 4 bases and J 7 bases; bases outside gene matches: 9. The CDR3 sequence is 15 residues long. The CDR3 sequence is CASSPGRGGENEQFF. CDR3 nucleotides: TGTGCCAGCAGCCCGGGGCGGGGGGGCGAGAATGAGCAGTTCTTC. The full variable domain, in which reference TRBV9 and TRBJ2-1 provide the parts outside the CDR3, is DSGVTQTPKHLITATGQRVTLRCSPRSGDLSVYWYQQSLDQGLQFLIQYYNGEERAKGNILERFSAQQFPDLHSELNLSSLELGDSALYFCASSPGRGGENEQFFGPGTRLTVL.

V gene TRBV19 combines with J gene TRBJ2-7; D not resolved. The CDR3 totals 12 residues. Germline CDR1 is LNHDA and CDR2 is SQIVND (reference sequence). Trimming cost V 5 bases and J 6 bases, with 11 bases left between them. The CDR3 region has the DNA TGTGCCAGTAGTCGGCCAGTCGGCGAGCAGTACTTC. Protein product: CASSRPVGEQYF.

This rearrangement joins TRBV6-5 to TRBJ1-3; D remains unclear. Trimming cost V 5 bases and J 0 bases, with 11 bases left between them. The CDR3 sequence is 15 residues long. CDR1 MNHEY and CDR2 SVGAGI come from the germline V gene. The CDR3 region has the DNA TGTGCCAGCAGTAAAATGGGGAACTCTGGAAACACCATATATTTT. Its translation is CASSKMGNSGNTIYF.

CDR3: CASSQDVLAGAPDTQYF. The DNA for the CDR3 is TGTGCCAGCAGCCAAGATGTACTGGCGGGCGCCCCAGATACGCAGTATTTT. This chain joins TRBV3-1 and TRBJ2-3, with D tentatively TRBD2 (5 bases). The CDR3 runs 17 residues. Germline V gene lookup returns CDR1 LGHDT and CDR2 YNNKEL (reference sequence). V lost 0 bases to trimming and J lost 4 bases, with 17 bases between them.

The chain employs TRBV9 and TRBJ1-2, with D tentatively TRBD1 (5 bases). This CDR3 is built from 16 residues. The germline V and J ends were trimmed by 0 bases and 4 bases, with 16 bases remaining between them. CDR1 and CDR2 (germline): SGDLS, YYNGEE. The CDR3 DNA follows: TGTGCCAGCAGCGTAGCTATCCAGGGCGGGATCTATGGCTACACCTTC. This gives the protein CASSVAIQGGIYGYTF. Using reference TRBV9 and TRBJ1-2 for the parts outside the CDR3, the full variable domain is DSGVTQTPKHLITATGQRVTLRCSPRSGDLSVYWYQQSLDQGLQFLIQYYNGEERAKGNILERFSAQQFPDLHSELNLSSLELGDSALYFCASSVAIQGGIYGYTFGSGTRLTVV.

The chain couples TRBV2 to TRBJ1-1; D unclear. CDR1 and CDR2 from the germline V gene are SNHLY and FYNNEI. The CDR3 has 11 amino acids. V lost 6 bases and J 8 bases, leaving 10 bases between the germline ends. In DNA, the CDR3 is TGTGCCAGCAGACAGAAGGGCGAAGCTTTCTTT. Its translation: CASRQKGEAFF. Looking up the rest from reference TRBV2 and TRBJ1-1 gives the full variable domain: EPEVTQTPSHQVTQMGQEVILRCVPISNHLYFYWYRQILGQKVEFLVSFYNNEISEKSEIFDDQFSVERPDGSNFTLKIRSTKLEDSAMYFCASRQKGEAFFGQGTRLTVV.

The chain joins TRBV11-2 to TRBJ2-5; 7 positions agree with TRBD1. The ends lost 1 base at V and 2 bases at J; junction bases unmatched: 1. There are 14 residues in the CDR3. Germline V gene lookup returns CDR1 SGHAT and CDR2 FQNNGV. The CDR3 region has the DNA TGTGCCAGCAGCTTAGGGGGACAGCAAGAGACCCAGTACTTC. Protein: CASSLGGQQETQYF.

The chain is built from TRBV12-3 or TRBV12-4 and TRBJ1-6; 8 bases map to TRBD1. V trimming: 5 bases; J trimming: 7 bases; junction bases outside the gene matches: 1. This CDR3 is 13 amino acids long. The CDR3 is CASSGTGNSPLHF. In nucleotides, the CDR3 is TGTGCCAGCAGTGGGACAGGAAATTCACCCCTCCACTTT.

Note on this clonotype: The germline gene is not matched at one end of the junction; a read error may be the cause. V is TRBV29-1 and J is TRBJ2-7; TRBD1 matches at 9 bases. The CDR3 runs 13 residues. Germline V gives CDR1 SQVTM, CDR2 ANQGSEA. CDR3 DNA sequence: TGCAGCGTTGCCCGGACAGGGGCATACGAGCAGTGCTTC. Protein sequence: CSVARTGAYEQCF.

The chain couples TRBV23-1 to TRBJ1-4; 7 nucleotides align to TRBD1. TRBV23-1 is sorted into the ORF group, with uncertain function. CDR3 length: 17 amino acids. V dropped 0 bases and J dropped 4; count of bases not matched to a gene: 8. CDR3 residues: CASSQSMGTADNEKLFF. CDR3 sequence (DNA): TGCGCCAGCAGTCAATCGATGGGGACAGCGGATAATGAAAAACTGTTTTTT.

The chain couples TRBV4-2 to TRBJ2-3, with D possibly being TRBD1 or TRBD2 (5 bases each). Germline values: CDR1 LGHNA, CDR2 YNFKEQ. V lost 3 bases and J lost 4, with 14 bases in between. The CDR3 is made up of 15 amino acids. Written as DNA, the CDR3 is TGTGCCAGCAGCCACTTCGGGACCCCCCCAGATACGCAGTATTTT. Amino acids: CASSHFGTPPDTQYF.

CDR3 DNA sequence: TGTGCCAGCAGCCAAGTCGACAGCCGCTATGGCTACACCTTC. Translated: CASSQVDSRYGYTF. This chain links TRBV3-1 with TRBJ1-2; D perhaps matches TRBD1 (5 bases). The CDR3 runs to 14 residues. V was trimmed by 1 base and J by 4 bases, leaving 10 bases between them. Per the germline V gene, CDR1 is LGHDT and CDR2 is YNNKEL (reference sequence).